The 32 T cell receptor beta chains below were found in one sample sequenced in a study of tissue T cells after allogeneic stem cell transplantation (dated 2022 in TCRdb). Libraries were prepared through the immunoSEQ multiplex PCR assay. The table comes from immuneACCESS by way of TCRdb, which keeps in-frame sequences with V and J called. Part of the clones is missing from these tables; in studies checked, under half for an unresolved V gene and the rest for unknown reasons. This sample is represented by roughly 8,600 clones; approximately 40% of them were singletons. The ten largest clones take up approximately 5% of the sample. The time point label here, explained by the study, means: mouse harvest day 14 after allogeneic transplant. Each mouse graft consisted of 10^7 T-cell-depleted bone marrow cells plus 10^6 splenic CD5+ T cells and was given by tail vein injection. Sequencing input: skin. These receptors were collected from a female BALB/c mouse given C57BL/6 T cells with graft-versus-host disease after an allogeneic hematopoietic cell transplant.

On this clone itself: Genes and germline are mouse. The CDR3 is cut off 1 residue early in the read; its end comes from the germline J gene. The J gene is TRBJ2-5, the V gene TRBV23; the table's TRBD2 call for D was not verified on the DNA. The CDR3 extends over 14 amino acids. Germline values: CDR1 KGHTA, CDR2 FQNQQP. The CDR3 DNA, read in part, is TGCTCCAGCAGTCCGGGACTGGGGGAAGACACCCAGTAC. Amino acid sequence: CSSSPGLGEDTQY. The CDR3 in its entirety is CSSSPGLGEDTQYF.

This clone was seen only a few times. Genes and germline come from the mouse. The CDR3 end lies 1 residue beyond the end of the read and is filled in from the germline J gene. V is TRBV26 and J is TRBJ2-4; D may match TRBD1 or TRBD2 (5 bases each). The V end was cut by 5 bases, the J end by 10 bases, with 16 bases between. Germline V gene sequence: CDR1 KGHPV, CDR2 FQNQEV (reference sequence). The CDR3 has 13 residues. The CDR3 reads CASSSGARDALYF. CDR3 DNA, as far as it was read: TGTGCCAGCAGTTCCGGGGCCCGGGACGCCTTGTAC.

Notes on this clone: The listed genes are named as in mouse. The sequenced part of the CDR3 DNA is TGTGCCAGCAGCCAAGAATCTGGAGAAAATACGCTCTAT. As protein: CASSQESGENTLY. The full CDR3 is CASSQESGENTLYF. This rearrangement joins TRBV2 to TRBJ1-3; D call uncertain. Sequencing ends 1 residue short of the CDR3 end; the germline J gene provides the rest. Germline CDR1 reads LGHNA; CDR2 reads YSYQKL. The CDR3 covers 14 residues. The V and J ends lost 0 bases and 6 bases respectively, with 9 bases between them.

This clone was counted only a few times. Gene and germline names: mouse. The observed sequence ends 1 residue before the CDR3 terminus, with the missing tail filled in from the germline J gene. V is TRBV26 and J is TRBJ1-2, with TRBD1 matching over 8 bases. There are 14 residues in the CDR3. The germline gives CDR1 KGHPV, CDR2 FQNQEV (reference sequence). Germline trimming cut 3 bases from V and 5 bases from J; bases unmatched to any gene: 5. The CDR3 spells CASSLSDRESDYTF. The CDR3 DNA, read in part, is TGTGCCAGCAGTCTCTCGGACAGGGAGTCCGACTACACC. Full variable domain (rest looked up from reference TRBV26 and TRBJ1-2): NSKVIQTPRYLVKGQGQKAKMRCIPEKGHPVVFWYQQNKNNEFKFLINFQNQEVLQQIDMTEKRFSAECPSNSPCSLEIQSSEAGDSALYLCASSLSDRESDYTFGSGTRLLVI.

Concerning this clone itself: Each gene name is a mouse one. The CDR3 end is not reached by the read, which stops 1 residue before it; the germline J gene fills it in. This chain uses TRBV5 with TRBJ2-5, with TRBD2 matching over 10 bases. Germline V gene lookup returns CDR1 LGHNA and CDR2 YNLKQL (reference sequence). The CDR3 contains 17 residues. V trimming: 0 bases; J trimming: 2 bases; junction bases outside the gene matches: 5. Partial CDR3 DNA: TGTGCCAGCAGCCAAGATTCTGGGGGGGCGCCCCAAGACACCCAGTAC. This gives the protein CASSQDSGGAPQDTQY. The whole CDR3 sequence reads CASSQDSGGAPQDTQYF.

As regards this clone: The germline and genes are mouse ones. Read coverage stops 1 residue before the CDR3 terminus; the germline J gene supplies the remainder. The chain is built from TRBV26 and TRBJ2-4; 7 bases align to TRBD1. J was trimmed by 6 bases and V by 6 bases; bases with no gene match: 6. Germline V gene lookup returns CDR1 KGHPV and CDR2 FQNQEV (reference sequence). This CDR3 comprises 13 residues. CDR3: CASSRQGDNTLYF. The sequenced CDR3 bases are TGTGCCAGCAGCCGACAGGGTGATAACACCTTGTAC.

As for this clone: The listed genes are named as in mouse. The CDR3 extends 1 residue past the end of the read, so its final part is completed from the germline J gene. The chain couples TRBV15 to TRBJ1-4; the match to TRBD1 covers 7 bases. V lost 7 bases and J lost 2; bases outside the gene matches: 4. The CDR3 covers 14 residues. Germline V lookup: CDR1 SGHND, CDR2 FRSKSL. CDR3 DNA, as far as it was read: TGTGCCAGCACCAAACAGGGGTCCAACGAAAGATTATTT. It specifies CASTKQGSNERLF. The complete CDR3 protein is CASTKQGSNERLFF.

Concerning this clone: One end of the junction varies from germline; a read error may be responsible. The genes are named according to mouse. The sequenced fragment ends 1 residue before the CDR3 boundary, so the rest is inferred from the germline J gene. The J gene is TRBJ2-4, the V gene TRBV13-1; either TRBD1 or TRBD2 may supply D (5 bases each). The length of the CDR3 is 15 residues. Germline-derived CDR1 and CDR2 are NSHNY and SYGAGN. The CDR3 bases that were read are TGTGCCAACAGTGAATGGGGCACTAGTCAAAACACCTTGTAC. This gives the protein CANSEWGTSQNTLY. The full-length CDR3 reads as CANSEWGTSQNTLYF.

This clone was seen only a few times. Each gene name is a mouse one. The read stops 1 residue short of the end of the CDR3; the missing end is completed from the germline J gene. The V and J genes are TRBV12-1 and TRBJ2-1; 7 bases line up with TRBD1. V trimming: 4 bases; J trimming: 4 bases; junction bases outside the gene matches: 3. Germline-derived CDR1 and CDR2 are SGHSN and HYEKVE. This CDR3 is built from 13 residues. CDR3 sequence reads: CASSLQGYAEQFF. CDR3 bases read: TGTGCCAGCTCCCTACAGGGGTATGCTGAGCAGTTC. The full variable domain, completed using reference TRBV12-1 and TRBJ2-1, is DSGVVQSPRHIIKEKGGRSVLTCIPISGHSNVVWYQQTLGKELKFLIQHYEKVERDKGFLPSRFSVQQFDDYHSEMNMSALELEDSAMYFCASSLQGYAEQFFGPGTRLTVL.

A note on this clone: These gene names are mouse names. From the germline J gene comes the end of the CDR3, since the read stops 1 residue before it. This chain uses TRBV26 with TRBJ2-5; possibly TRBD1 or TRBD2 for D (6 bases each). CDR1 and CDR2 from the germline V gene are KGHPV and FQNQEV (reference sequence). The CDR3 covers 13 residues. V was cut by 4 bases and J by 6 bases, with 11 bases left in between. CDR3 DNA (partial): TGTGCCAGCAGTCCCCGGGGGCTGGACACCCAGTAC. This encodes CASSPRGLDTQY. The CDR3 in full is CASSPRGLDTQYF.

As concerns this clone: The gene names given are mouse names. The read falls 1 residue short of the CDR3 end, and the missing part is taken from the germline J gene. The sample contains more than one DNA sequence encoding this CDR3. The chain recombines TRBV26 with TRBJ1-2; TRBD1 aligns across 7 bases. Per the germline V gene, CDR1 is KGHPV and CDR2 is FQNQEV (reference sequence). Unmatched junction bases numbered 4, after V lost 4 bases and J lost 5 bases. The CDR3 covers 13 residues. The CDR3 reads CASSRQGGSDYTF. Incomplete CDR3 DNA: TGTGCCAGCAGTCGACAGGGAGGTTCCGACTACACC.

Note on this clone: Mouse germline and gene names are used. The CDR3 end falls 1 residue outside the read, so it is completed with the germline J gene. This chain connects TRBV26 to TRBJ2-4; D is unclear. Germline V gene lookup returns CDR1 KGHPV and CDR2 FQNQEV (reference sequence). V shed 3 bases and J shed 6 bases, with 7 bases lying between them. The CDR3 is 12 amino acids. The DNA read from the CDR3 is TGTGCCAGCAGTCTCTCCCCGAACACCTTGTAC. This translates into CASSLSPNTLY. The CDR3 in full is CASSLSPNTLYF.

Concerning this clone itself: All gene names here are mouse names. The read terminates 1 residue before the CDR3 end, so the remaining end is supplied by the germline J gene. J is TRBJ1-2 and V is TRBV26; D may be TRBD1 (5 bases). The V gene's germline CDR1 is KGHPV and CDR2 FQNQEV (reference sequence). Deletions cut 5 bases from V and 4 bases from J, with 8 bases between. The CDR3 totals 12 residues. The CDR3 is CASSGAGSDYTF. The DNA read from the CDR3 is TGTGCCAGCAGTGGGGCGGGCTCCGACTACACC.

As regards this clone: Gene names denote mouse genes. The sequence runs out 1 residue before the end of the CDR3; the remainder is reconstructed from the germline J gene. The chain employs TRBV15 and TRBJ1-1; the D gene is possibly TRBD1 (6 bases). V was cut by 6 bases and J by 3 bases, with 11 bases left in between. CDR1 is SGHND, CDR2 FRSKSL, per germline. The length of the CDR3 is 13 residues. CDR3 amino acids: CASRYRVDTEVFF. Partial CDR3 DNA: TGTGCCAGCAGGTACAGGGTAGACACAGAAGTCTTC. The variable domain in full, completed from reference TRBV15 and TRBJ1-1, reads DAGVTQTPRHEVAEKGQTIILKCEPVSGHNDLFWYRQTKIQGLELLSYFRSKSLMEDGGAFKDRFKAEMLNSSFSTLKIQPTEPKDSAVYLCASRYRVDTEVFFGKGTRLTVV.

There are a few counts of this clone. The genes and germline here are from mouse. The read is 1 residue too short to cover the CDR3 end, so that end is filled in from the germline J gene. The chain has TRBV26 and TRBJ1-4; D is perhaps TRBD1 (6 bases). There are 16 residues in the CDR3. Germline-derived CDR1 and CDR2 are KGHPV and FQNQEV (reference sequence). The V end was cut by 1 base, the J end by 0 bases, with 9 bases between. Incomplete CDR3 DNA: TGTGCCAGCAGTCTGTGGGGGGCCGTTTCCAACGAAAGATTATTT. It encodes CASSLWGAVSNERLF. The full CDR3 sequence reads CASSLWGAVSNERLFF.

Notes on this clone: Gene names refer to mouse genes. The CDR3 end lies 1 residue beyond the end of the read and is filled in from the germline J gene. The gene calls are TRBV26 and TRBJ1-4; 9 positions agree with TRBD1. Looked up from germline, CDR1 is KGHPV and CDR2 is FQNQEV (reference sequence). Germline trimming cut 6 bases from V and 0 bases from J; bases unmatched to any gene: 2. The CDR3 sequence is 15 residues long. CDR3 in amino acids: CASRGQGFSNERLFF. CDR3 DNA, as far as it was read: TGTGCCAGCAGGGGACAGGGCTTTTCCAACGAAAGATTATTT.

A note on this clone: Gene names denote mouse genes. The CDR3 is cut off 1 residue early in the read; its end comes from the germline J gene. The rearrangement joins TRBV13-2 to TRBJ2-7; 11 bases align to TRBD2. CDR3 length equals 15 residues. Germline V lookup: CDR1 NNHNN, CDR2 SYGAGS (reference sequence). The V gene end was trimmed by 7 bases and the J gene end by 4 bases; junction bases not matched to a gene: 10. Here the CDR3 reads CASSGPGTGGYEQYF. CDR3 DNA, as far as it was read: TGTGCCAGCAGTGGGCCCGGGACTGGGGGATATGAACAGTAC.

Remarks on this clone: All gene names here are mouse names. The observed sequence ends 1 residue before the CDR3 terminus, with the missing tail filled in from the germline J gene. V gene TRBV3 combines with J gene TRBJ2-4; TRBD2 might be the D (6 bases). The CDR3 length is 14 residues. Per the germline V gene, CDR1 is SNHLY and CDR2 is FYNGKV (reference sequence). Trimming shortened V by 5 bases and J by 0 bases, and 9 bases separated the two germline ends. The CDR3 bases that were read are TGTGCCAGCAGCCGTCTGGGGAGTCAAAACACCTTGTAC. Amino acid sequence: CASSRLGSQNTLY. The CDR3 reads in full as CASSRLGSQNTLYF.

Comment on this clone: The gene names here belong to mouse. Sequencing ends 1 residue short of the CDR3 end; the germline J gene provides the rest. This chain uses TRBV3 with TRBJ2-1; 10 bases are shared with TRBD2. The V gene's germline CDR1 is SNHLY and CDR2 FYNGKV (reference sequence). Trimming at V came to 5 bases and at J to 7 bases, leaving 5 bases not matched to a gene. The CDR3 is made up of 14 amino acids. The CDR3 DNA, read in part, is TGTGCCAGCAGCCCTCGACTGGGGGGAGCTGAGCAGTTC. Amino acids: CASSPRLGGAEQF. From start to end, the CDR3 is CASSPRLGGAEQFF.

This clone is a singleton in its sample. Gene labels here are mouse ones. Read sequence stops 1 residue before the CDR3 end, and the germline J gene provides the missing end. V and J are TRBV19 and TRBJ2-5; TRBD2 agrees at 10 bases. CDR3 length: 15 residues. Trimming removed 5 bases from V and 6 bases from J; junction bases left unmatched: 9. CDR1 and CDR2 from the germline V gene are FNHDT and SITEND (reference sequence). The CDR3 loop reads CASSPRLGGADTQYF. Partial CDR3 DNA: TGTGCCAGCAGCCCGCGACTGGGGGGCGCTGACACCCAGTAC.

This clone was picked up a small number of times. Mouse germline and gene names are used. The read finishes 1 residue shy of the CDR3 end, and the germline J gene is used to complete it. V usage is TRBV26 and J usage is TRBJ1-6, with 7 bases fitting TRBD1. Being an ORF, TRBJ1-6 has a function that is uncertain. Germline CDR1 is KGHPV and CDR2 is FQNQEV (reference sequence). Trimming removed 6 bases from V and 5 bases from J; junction bases left unmatched: 4. This CDR3 spans 14 amino acids. The covered CDR3 bases are TGTGCCAGCAGAGAGGGACAGAATAATTCGCCCCTCTAC. The encoded protein is CASREGQNNSPLY. In full, the CDR3 is CASREGQNNSPLYF.

Worth noting for this clone: Genes and germline come from the mouse. The sequenced fragment ends 1 residue before the CDR3 boundary, so the rest is inferred from the germline J gene. The chain links TRBV26 to TRBJ1-3; a possible D gene is TRBD1 (5 bases). CDR1 and CDR2 from the germline V gene are KGHPV and FQNQEV (reference sequence). Between the trimmed V and J ends, which lost 6 bases and 0 bases, there was a span of 6 bases. CDR3 size: 13 residues. The chain's CDR3 is CASRDTSGNTLYF. Partial CDR3 DNA: TGTGCCAGCAGGGACACTTCTGGAAATACGCTCTAT. Supplemented by reference TRBV26 and TRBJ1-3, the full variable domain reads NSKVIQTPRYLVKGQGQKAKMRCIPEKGHPVVFWYQQNKNNEFKFLINFQNQEVLQQIDMTEKRFSAECPSNSPCSLEIQSSEAGDSALYLCASRDTSGNTLYFGEGSRLIVV.

In this sample, this clone turned up a few times. Genes and germline are mouse. The CDR3 end is not reached by the read, which stops 1 residue before it; the germline J gene fills it in. V usage is TRBV23 and J usage is TRBJ2-5; the DNA was not used to check the table's D call, TRBD2. The length of the CDR3 is 14 residues. Germline values: CDR1 KGHTA, CDR2 FQNQQP. Incomplete CDR3 DNA: TGCTCCAGCAGTCAAGGGGGGGACCAAGACACCCAGTAC. Its protein product is CSSSQGGDQDTQY. The CDR3, in full, reads CSSSQGGDQDTQYF.

This clone was seen a few times. Genes and germline are mouse. The CDR3 end is not reached by the read, which stops 1 residue before it; the germline J gene fills it in. V usage is TRBV4 and J usage is TRBJ1-2; 7 nucleotides align to TRBD1. The CDR3 runs 13 residues. Germline trimming cut 7 bases from V and 2 bases from J; bases unmatched to any gene: 4. Per the germline V gene, CDR1 is LGHDT and CDR2 is YNNKQL (reference sequence). CDR3 sequence reads: CASNRGRNSDYTF. The sequenced part of the CDR3 DNA is TGTGCCAGCAACAGGGGTCGGAACTCCGACTACACC.

This clone was detected a few times. All gene names here are mouse names. Sequencing ends 1 residue short of the CDR3 end; the germline J gene provides the rest. V is TRBV3 and J is TRBJ1-2; D not resolved. CDR3 size: 13 residues. V was trimmed by 4 bases and J by 3 bases, leaving 9 bases between them. Germline values: CDR1 SNHLY, CDR2 FYNGKV (reference sequence). CDR3 DNA (partial): TGTGCCAGCAGCTCCCACGGGTACTCCGACTACACC. Translated, it gives CASSSHGYSDYT. The full CDR3 reads CASSSHGYSDYTF.

In the case of this clone: Mouse gene names and germline throughout. The part of the CDR3 DNA that was read is TGTGCCAGCAGTCTGGGGCCTGCAGAAACGCTGTAT. The encoded protein is CASSLGPAETLY. In full, the CDR3 is CASSLGPAETLYF. The chain joins TRBV26 to TRBJ2-3; no clear D gene. The read falls 1 residue short of the CDR3 end, and the missing part is taken from the germline J gene. Germline V gene data show CDR1 as KGHPV and CDR2 as FQNQEV (reference sequence). The CDR3 contains 13 residues. The ends were cut back, 2 bases at V and 2 bases at J, with 5 bases in the middle.

A word on this clone: Genes here carry mouse names. The missing CDR3 end, 1 residue past where the read stops, is filled in from the germline J gene. The genes are TRBV14 and TRBJ2-5, with D possibly matching TRBD1 (5 bases). Germline V lookup: CDR1 SGHDT, CDR2 FRDEAV. This CDR3 has 14 residues. The V and J ends lost 4 bases and 3 bases respectively, with 12 bases between them. The chain's CDR3 is CASSLLGHQDTQYF. CDR3 DNA (partial): TGTGCCAGCAGTCTCCTCGGACATCAAGACACCCAGTAC.

This clone appeared a few times. Gene labels here are mouse ones. The read ends 1 residue before the CDR3 terminus; that terminus is restored from the germline J gene. The chain carries TRBV16 and TRBJ2-7; possibly TRBD1 for D (6 bases). Germline-derived CDR1 and CDR2 are SGHSA and FRNQAP. The CDR3 consists of 14 residues. The ends were cut back, 4 bases at V and 4 bases at J, with 14 bases in the middle. The CDR3 sequence is CASSSPGQKYEQYF. CDR3 bases read: TGTGCAAGCAGCTCTCCGGGACAAAAATATGAACAGTAC.

In the case of this clone: The germline and genes are mouse ones. Read data end 1 residue before the CDR3 end; the end is taken from the germline J gene. The chain combines TRBV3 with TRBJ1-1; perhaps TRBD1 as D (6 bases). V was clipped by 2 bases and J by 3 bases, with 7 bases between them. Germline V gene lookup returns CDR1 SNHLY and CDR2 FYNGKV (reference sequence). CDR3 length equals 13 residues. CDR3 DNA, as far as it was read: TGTGCCAGCAGCTTAAACAGGGACACAGAAGTCTTC. Protein: CASSLNRDTEVF. The entire CDR3 is CASSLNRDTEVFF. Drawing the rest from reference TRBV3 and TRBJ1-1, the complete variable domain is GPKVLQIPSHQIIDMGQMVTLNCDPVSNHLYFYWYKQILGQQMEFLVNFYNGKVMEKSKLFKDQFSVERPDGSYFTLKIQPTALEDSAVYFCASSLNRDTEVFFGKGTRLTVV.

The sample holds a few counts of this clone. Genes and germline come from the mouse. Partial CDR3 DNA: TGTGCCAGCAGTTTAGCGCAGAGCTCCTATGAACAGTAC. It yields the protein CASSLAQSSYEQY. The full CDR3 protein is CASSLAQSSYEQYF. This chain joins TRBV15 and TRBJ2-7; D gene unclear. The read terminates 1 residue before the CDR3 end, so the remaining end is supplied by the germline J gene. Trimming took 0 bases from V and 0 from J, leaving 6 bases between them. CDR1 is SGHND, CDR2 FRSKSL, per germline. The CDR3 spans 14 residues.

This clone was picked up a small number of times. All gene names here are mouse names. The CDR3 end is not reached by the read, which stops 1 residue before it; the germline J gene fills it in. The chain joins TRBV29 to TRBJ2-2, with D perhaps matching TRBD2 (6 bases). Trimming pared 1 base from V and 3 bases from J, leaving 6 bases between. The germline CDR1 and CDR2 sequences are MSHET and SYDVDS. The CDR3 spans 14 residues. The part of the CDR3 DNA that was read is TGTGCTAGCAGTTTATGGGGGGACACCGGGCAGCTCTAC. Its translation is CASSLWGDTGQLY. Given in full, the CDR3 is CASSLWGDTGQLYF.

As to this clone: The genes are named according to mouse. Read data end 1 residue before the CDR3 end; the end is taken from the germline J gene. This chain uses TRBV12-1 with TRBJ2-2, with 8 bases aligning to TRBD2. The CDR3 loop spans 16 amino acids. Germline values: CDR1 SGHSN, CDR2 HYEKVE. Germline trimming cut 2 bases from V and 4 bases from J; bases unmatched to any gene: 8. The CDR3 sequence is CASSHLGGAGTGQLYF. CDR3 DNA (partial): TGTGCCAGCTCTCATCTGGGGGGCGCGGGCACCGGGCAGCTCTAC.